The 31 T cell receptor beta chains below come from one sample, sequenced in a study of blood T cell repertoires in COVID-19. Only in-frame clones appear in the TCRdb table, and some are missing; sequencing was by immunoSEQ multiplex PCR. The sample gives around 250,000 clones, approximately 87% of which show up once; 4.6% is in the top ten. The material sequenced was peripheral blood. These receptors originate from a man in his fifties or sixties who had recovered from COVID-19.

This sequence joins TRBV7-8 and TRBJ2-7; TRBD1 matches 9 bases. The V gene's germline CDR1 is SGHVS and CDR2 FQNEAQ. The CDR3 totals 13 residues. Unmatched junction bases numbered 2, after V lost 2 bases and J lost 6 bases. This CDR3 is CASSLLGQGEQYF. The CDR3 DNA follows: TGTGCCAGCAGCTTACTGGGACAGGGCGAGCAGTACTTC.

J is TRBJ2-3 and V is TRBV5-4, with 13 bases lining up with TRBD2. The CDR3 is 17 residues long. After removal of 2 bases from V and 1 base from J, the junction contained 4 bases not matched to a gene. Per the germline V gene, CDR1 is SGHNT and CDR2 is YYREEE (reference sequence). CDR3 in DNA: TGTGCCAGCAGCTTCGGACTAGCGGGAGTGCGCACAGATACGCAGTATTTT. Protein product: CASSFGLAGVRTDTQYF.

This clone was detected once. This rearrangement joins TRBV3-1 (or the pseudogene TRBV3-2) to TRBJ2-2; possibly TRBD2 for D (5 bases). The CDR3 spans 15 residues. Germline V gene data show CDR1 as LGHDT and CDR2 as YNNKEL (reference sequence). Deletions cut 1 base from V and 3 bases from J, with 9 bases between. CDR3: CASSQGRADTGELFF. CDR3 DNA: TGTGCCAGCAGCCAAGGAAGAGCGGACACCGGGGAGCTGTTTTTT.

CDR3 loop: CASSLGGQGAGANNEQFF. The CDR3 DNA reads TGCGCCAGCAGCTTGGGGGGACAGGGGGCCGGAGCCAACAATGAGCAGTTCTTC. The chain joins TRBV5-1 to TRBJ2-1, with 12 positions matching TRBD1. Germline values: CDR1 SGHRS, CDR2 YFSETQ. J lost 5 bases, V lost 0 bases, and 9 bases had no gene match. This CDR3 has 18 residues.

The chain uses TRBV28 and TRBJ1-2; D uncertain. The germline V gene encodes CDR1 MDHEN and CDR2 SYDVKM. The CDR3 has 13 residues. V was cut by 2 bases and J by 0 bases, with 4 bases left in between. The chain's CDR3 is CASSLPANYGYTF. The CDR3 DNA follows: TGTGCCAGCAGTTTACCAGCTAACTATGGCTACACCTTC.

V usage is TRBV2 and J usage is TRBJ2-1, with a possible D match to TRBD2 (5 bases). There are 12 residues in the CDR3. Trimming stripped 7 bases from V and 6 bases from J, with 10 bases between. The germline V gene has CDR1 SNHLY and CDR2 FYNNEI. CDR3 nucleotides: TGTGCCAGCAACGGGGAGACCAATGAGCAGTTCTTC. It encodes CASNGETNEQFF.

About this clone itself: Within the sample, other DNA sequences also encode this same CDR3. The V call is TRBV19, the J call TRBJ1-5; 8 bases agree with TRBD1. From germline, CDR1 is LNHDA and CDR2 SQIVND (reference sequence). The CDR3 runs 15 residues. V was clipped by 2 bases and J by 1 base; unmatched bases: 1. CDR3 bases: TGTGCCAGTAGTATACAGGGGGCAAGCAATCAGCCCCAGCATTTT. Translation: CASSIQGASNQPQHF.

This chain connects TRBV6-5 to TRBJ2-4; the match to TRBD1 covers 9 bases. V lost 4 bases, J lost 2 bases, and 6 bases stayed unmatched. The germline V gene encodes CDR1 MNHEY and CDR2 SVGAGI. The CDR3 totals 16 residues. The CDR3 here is CASSSDRGFTKNIQYF. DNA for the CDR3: TGTGCCAGCAGTTCAGACAGGGGGTTTACCAAAAACATTCAGTACTTC.

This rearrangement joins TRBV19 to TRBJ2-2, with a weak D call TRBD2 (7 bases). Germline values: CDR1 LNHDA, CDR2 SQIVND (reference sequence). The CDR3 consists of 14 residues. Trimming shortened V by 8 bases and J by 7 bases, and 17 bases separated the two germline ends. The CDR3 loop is CASDVGEGVGELFF. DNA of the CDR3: TGTGCCAGTGACGTCGGGGAGGGGGTCGGGGAGCTGTTTTTT.

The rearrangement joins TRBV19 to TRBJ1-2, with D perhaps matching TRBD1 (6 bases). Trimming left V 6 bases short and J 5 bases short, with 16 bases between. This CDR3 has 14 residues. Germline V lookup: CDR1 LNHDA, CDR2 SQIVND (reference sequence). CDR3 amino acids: CASRPQGSRYGYTF. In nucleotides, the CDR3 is TGTGCCAGTAGACCCCAGGGGTCTCGGTATGGCTACACCTTC.

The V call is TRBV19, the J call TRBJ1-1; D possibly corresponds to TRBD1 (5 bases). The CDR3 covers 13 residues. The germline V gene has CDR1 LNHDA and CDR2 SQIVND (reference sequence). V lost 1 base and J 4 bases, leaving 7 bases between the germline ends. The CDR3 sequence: CASSIGRATEAFF. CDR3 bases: TGTGCCAGTAGTATAGGCAGGGCCACTGAAGCTTTCTTT. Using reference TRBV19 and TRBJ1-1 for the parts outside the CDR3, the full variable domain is DGGITQSPKYLFRKEGQNVTLSCEQNLNHDAMYWYRQDPGQGLRLIYYSQIVNDFQKGDIAEGYSVSREKKESFPLTVTSAQKNPTAFYLCASSIGRATEAFFGQGTRLTVV.

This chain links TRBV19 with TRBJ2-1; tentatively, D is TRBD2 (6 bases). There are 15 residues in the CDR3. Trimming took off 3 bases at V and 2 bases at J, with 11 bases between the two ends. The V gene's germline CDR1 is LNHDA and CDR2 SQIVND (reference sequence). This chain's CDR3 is CASSMPGVPYNEQFF. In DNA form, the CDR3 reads TGTGCCAGTAGTATGCCGGGAGTGCCCTACAATGAGCAGTTCTTC.

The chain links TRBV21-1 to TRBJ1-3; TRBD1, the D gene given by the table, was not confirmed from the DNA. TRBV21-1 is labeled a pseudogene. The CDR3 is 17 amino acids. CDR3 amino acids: CASSELRGPLAGNTIYF. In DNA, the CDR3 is TGTGCCAGCAGCGAATTAAGGGGGCCCTTAGCCGGAAACACCATATATTTT.

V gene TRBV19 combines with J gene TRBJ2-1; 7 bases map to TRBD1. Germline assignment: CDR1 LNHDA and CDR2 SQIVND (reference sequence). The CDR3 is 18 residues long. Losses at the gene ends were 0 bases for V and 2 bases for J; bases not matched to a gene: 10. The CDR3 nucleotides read TGTGCCAGTAGTATAGATGGGCCCCAGGGGGTAACCTACAATGAGCAGTTCTTC. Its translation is CASSIDGPQGVTYNEQFF.

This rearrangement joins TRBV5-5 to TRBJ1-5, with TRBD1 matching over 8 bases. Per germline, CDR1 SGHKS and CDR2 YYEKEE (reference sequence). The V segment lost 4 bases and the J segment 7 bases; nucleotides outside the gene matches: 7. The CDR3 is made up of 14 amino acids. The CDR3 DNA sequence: TGTGCCAGCAGCATAGACAGGGGTTACCAGCCCCAGCATTTT. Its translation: CASSIDRGYQPQHF.

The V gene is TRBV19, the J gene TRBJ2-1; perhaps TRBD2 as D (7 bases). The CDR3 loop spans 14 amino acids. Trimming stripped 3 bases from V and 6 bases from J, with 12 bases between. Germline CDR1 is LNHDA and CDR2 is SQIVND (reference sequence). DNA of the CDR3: TGTGCCAGTAGTATGGAGGGGGGGCTCAATGAGCAGTTCTTC. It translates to CASSMEGGLNEQFF.

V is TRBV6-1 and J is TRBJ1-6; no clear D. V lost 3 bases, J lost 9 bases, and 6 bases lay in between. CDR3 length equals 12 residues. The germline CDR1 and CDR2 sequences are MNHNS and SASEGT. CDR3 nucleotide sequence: TGTGCCAGCAGTGATCGAGGTTCACCCCTCCACTTT. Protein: CASSDRGSPLHF.

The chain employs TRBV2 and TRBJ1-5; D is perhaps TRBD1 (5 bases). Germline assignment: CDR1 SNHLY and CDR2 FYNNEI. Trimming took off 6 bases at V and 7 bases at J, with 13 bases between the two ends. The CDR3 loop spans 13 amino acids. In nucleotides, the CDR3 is TGTGCCAGCAGATTACAGGAAAGCCAGCCCCAGCATTTT. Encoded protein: CASRLQESQPQHF.

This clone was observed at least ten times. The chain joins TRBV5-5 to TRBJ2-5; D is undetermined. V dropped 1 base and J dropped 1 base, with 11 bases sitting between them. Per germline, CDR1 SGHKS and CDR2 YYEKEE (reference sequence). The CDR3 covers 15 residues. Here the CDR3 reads CASSLMGTAQETQYF. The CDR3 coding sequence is TGTGCCAGCAGCTTGATGGGCACTGCCCAAGAGACCCAGTACTTC.

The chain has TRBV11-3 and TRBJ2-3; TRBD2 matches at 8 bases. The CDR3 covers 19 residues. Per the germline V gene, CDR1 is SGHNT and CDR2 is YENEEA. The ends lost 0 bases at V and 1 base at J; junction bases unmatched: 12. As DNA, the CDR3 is TGTGCCAGCAGCTTAGATCTCGGACAACCAGCGGGAGGCACAGATACGCAGTATTTT. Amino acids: CASSLDLGQPAGGTDTQYF.

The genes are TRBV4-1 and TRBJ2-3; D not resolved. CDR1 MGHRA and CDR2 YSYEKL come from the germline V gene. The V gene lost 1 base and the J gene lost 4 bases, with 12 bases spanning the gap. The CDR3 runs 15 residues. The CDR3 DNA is TGCGCCAGCAGCCAAGTTCAGGTTCAGGCAGATACGCAGTATTTT. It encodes CASSQVQVQADTQYF.

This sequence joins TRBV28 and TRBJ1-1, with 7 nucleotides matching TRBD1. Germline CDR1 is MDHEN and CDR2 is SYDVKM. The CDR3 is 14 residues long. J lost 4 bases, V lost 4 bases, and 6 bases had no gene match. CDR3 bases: TGTGCCAGCAGTTCTTCCGGGACAGTCACTGAAGCTTTCTTT. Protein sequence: CASSSSGTVTEAFF.

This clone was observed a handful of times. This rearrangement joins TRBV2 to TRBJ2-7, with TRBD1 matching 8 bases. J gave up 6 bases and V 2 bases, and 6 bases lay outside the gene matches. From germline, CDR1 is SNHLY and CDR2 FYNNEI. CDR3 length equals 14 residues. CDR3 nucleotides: TGTGCCAGCAGTGAATTCCAGGGGGCGGCCGAGCAGTACTTC. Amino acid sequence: CASSEFQGAAEQYF.

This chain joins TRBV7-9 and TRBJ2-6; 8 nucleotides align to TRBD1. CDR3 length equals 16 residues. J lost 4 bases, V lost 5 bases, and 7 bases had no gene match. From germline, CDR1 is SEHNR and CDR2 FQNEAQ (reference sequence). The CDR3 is CASSTNRGKGANVLTF. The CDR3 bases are TGTGCCAGCAGCACCAACAGGGGGAAAGGGGCCAACGTCCTGACTTTC. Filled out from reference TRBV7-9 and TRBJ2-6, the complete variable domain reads DTGVSQNPRHKITKRGQNVTFRCDPISEHNRLYWYRQTLGQGPEFLTYFQNEAQLEKSRLLSDRFSAERPKGSFSTLEIQRTEQGDSAMYLCASSTNRGKGANVLTFGAGSRLTVL.

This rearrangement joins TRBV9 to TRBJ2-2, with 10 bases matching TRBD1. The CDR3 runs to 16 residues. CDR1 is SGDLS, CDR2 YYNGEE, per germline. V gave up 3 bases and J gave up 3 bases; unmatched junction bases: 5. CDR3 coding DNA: TGTGCCAGCAGCGCCCGGACAGGGGGTTACACCGGGGAGCTGTTTTTT. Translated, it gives CASSARTGGYTGELFF. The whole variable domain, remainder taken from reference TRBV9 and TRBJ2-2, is DSGVTQTPKHLITATGQRVTLRCSPRSGDLSVYWYQQSLDQGLQFLIQYYNGEERAKGNILERFSAQQFPDLHSELNLSSLELGDSALYFCASSARTGGYTGELFFGEGSRLTVL.

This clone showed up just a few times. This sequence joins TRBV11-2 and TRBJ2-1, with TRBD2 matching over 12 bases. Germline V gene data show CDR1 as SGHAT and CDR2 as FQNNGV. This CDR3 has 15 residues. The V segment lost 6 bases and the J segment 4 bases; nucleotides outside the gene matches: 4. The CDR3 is CASRRGTSGYNEQFF. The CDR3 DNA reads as TGTGCCAGCAGAAGGGGGACTAGCGGGTACAATGAGCAGTTCTTC.

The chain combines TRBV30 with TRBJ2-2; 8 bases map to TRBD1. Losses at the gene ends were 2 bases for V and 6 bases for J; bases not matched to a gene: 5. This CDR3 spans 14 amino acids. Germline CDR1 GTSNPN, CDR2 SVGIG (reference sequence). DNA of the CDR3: TGTGCCTGGAGTTTGACAGGGGTGGCCGGGGAGCTGTTTTTT. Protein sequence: CAWSLTGVAGELFF.

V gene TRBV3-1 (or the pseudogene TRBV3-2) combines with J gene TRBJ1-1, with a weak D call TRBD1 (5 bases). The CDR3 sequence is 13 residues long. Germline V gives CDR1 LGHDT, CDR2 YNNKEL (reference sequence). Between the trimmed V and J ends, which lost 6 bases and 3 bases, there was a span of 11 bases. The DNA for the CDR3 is TGTGCCAGCAGTTCGGACACCTACACTGAAGCTTTCTTT. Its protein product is CASSSDTYTEAFF.

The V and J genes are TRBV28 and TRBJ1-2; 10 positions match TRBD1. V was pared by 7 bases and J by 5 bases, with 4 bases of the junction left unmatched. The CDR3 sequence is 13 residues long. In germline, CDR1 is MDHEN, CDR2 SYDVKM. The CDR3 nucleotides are TGTGCCAGCAAGACAGGGGGCGGTTATGGCTACACCTTC. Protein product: CASKTGGGYGYTF.

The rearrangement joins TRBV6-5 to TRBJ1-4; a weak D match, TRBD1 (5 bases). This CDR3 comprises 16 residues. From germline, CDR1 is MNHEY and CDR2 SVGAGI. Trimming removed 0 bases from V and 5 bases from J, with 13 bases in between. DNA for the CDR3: TGTGCCAGCAGTTACTCGAATCGGGGGAACAATGAAAAACTGTTTTTT. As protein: CASSYSNRGNNEKLFF.

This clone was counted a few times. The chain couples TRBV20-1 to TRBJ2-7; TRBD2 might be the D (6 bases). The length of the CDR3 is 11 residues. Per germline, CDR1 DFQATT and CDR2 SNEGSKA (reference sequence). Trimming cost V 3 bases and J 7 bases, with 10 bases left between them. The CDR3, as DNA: TGCAGTGCTAGGGGACTGTGGGAGCAGTACTTC. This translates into CSARGLWEQYF.